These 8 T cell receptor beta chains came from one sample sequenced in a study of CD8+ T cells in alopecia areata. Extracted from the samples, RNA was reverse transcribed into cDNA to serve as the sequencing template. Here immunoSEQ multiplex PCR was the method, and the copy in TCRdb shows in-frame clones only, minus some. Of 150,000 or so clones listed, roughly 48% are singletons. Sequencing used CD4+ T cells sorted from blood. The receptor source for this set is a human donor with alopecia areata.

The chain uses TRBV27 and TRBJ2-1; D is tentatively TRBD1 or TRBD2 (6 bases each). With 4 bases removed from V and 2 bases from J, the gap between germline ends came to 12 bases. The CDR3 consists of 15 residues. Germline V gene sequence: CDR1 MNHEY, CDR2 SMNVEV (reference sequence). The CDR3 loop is CASSSRRGPYNEQFF. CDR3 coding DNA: TGTGCCAGCAGTTCCCGTCGGGGGCCCTACAATGAGCAGTTCTTC.

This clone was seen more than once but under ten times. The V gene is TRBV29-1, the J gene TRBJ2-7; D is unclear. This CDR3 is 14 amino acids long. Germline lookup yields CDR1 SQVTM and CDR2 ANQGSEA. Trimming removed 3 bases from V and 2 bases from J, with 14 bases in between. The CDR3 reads CSVEGLGGAYEQYF. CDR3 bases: TGCAGCGTTGAGGGTCTTGGCGGAGCCTACGAGCAGTACTTC.

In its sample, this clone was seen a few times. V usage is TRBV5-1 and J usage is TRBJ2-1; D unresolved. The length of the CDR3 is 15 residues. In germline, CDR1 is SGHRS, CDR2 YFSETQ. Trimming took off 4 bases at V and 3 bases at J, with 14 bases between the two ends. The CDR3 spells CASSNLVSNYNEQFF. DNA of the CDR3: TGCGCCAGCAGCAACCTAGTTTCCAACTACAATGAGCAGTTCTTC.

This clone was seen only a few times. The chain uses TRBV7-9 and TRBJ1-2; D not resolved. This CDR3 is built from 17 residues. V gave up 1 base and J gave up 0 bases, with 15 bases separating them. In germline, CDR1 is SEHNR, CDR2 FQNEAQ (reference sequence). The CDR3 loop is CASSLDTALPPNYGYTF. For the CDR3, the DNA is TGTGCCAGCAGCTTAGATACCGCCTTGCCCCCTAACTATGGCTACACCTTC.

The CDR3 loop reads CASSPLGYGYTF. CDR3 in DNA: TGTGCCAGCAGCCCATTAGGGTACGGCTACACCTTC. The V gene is TRBV27, the J gene TRBJ1-2, with D hard to call. The CDR3 spans 12 residues. CDR1 and CDR2 from the germline V gene are MNHEY and SMNVEV (reference sequence). Trimming removed 6 bases at V and 8 bases at J, with 13 bases between.

The DNA of the CDR3 is TGTGCCAGCAGCATAATGGGACTAGCAAGGGCCAAAAACATTCAGTACTTC. Its protein product is CASSIMGLARAKNIQYF. The V call is TRBV5-4, the J call TRBJ2-4; 9 bases agree with TRBD2. CDR1 and CDR2 from the germline V gene are SGHNT and YYREEE (reference sequence). CDR3 length: 17 amino acids. J lost 1 base, V lost 4 bases, and 9 bases had no gene match.

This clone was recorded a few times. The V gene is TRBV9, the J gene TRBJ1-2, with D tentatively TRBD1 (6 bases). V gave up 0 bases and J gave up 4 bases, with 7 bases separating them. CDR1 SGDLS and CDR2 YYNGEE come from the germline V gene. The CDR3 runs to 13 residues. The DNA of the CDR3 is TGTGCCAGCAGCGTAGAAGGGGGCTATGGCTACACCTTC. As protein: CASSVEGGYGYTF.

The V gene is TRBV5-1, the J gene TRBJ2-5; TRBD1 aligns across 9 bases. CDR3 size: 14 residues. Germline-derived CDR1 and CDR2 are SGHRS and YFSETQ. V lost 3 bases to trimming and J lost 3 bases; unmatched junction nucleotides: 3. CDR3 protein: CASSWTGAEETQYF. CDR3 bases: TGCGCCAGCAGCTGGACAGGGGCGGAAGAGACCCAGTACTTC. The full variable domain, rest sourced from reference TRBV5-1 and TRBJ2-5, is KAGVTQTPRYLIKTRGQQVTLSCSPISGHRSVSWYQQTPGQGLQFLFEYFSETQRNKGNFPGRFSGRQFSNSRSEMNVSTLELGDSALYLCASSWTGAEETQYFGPGTRLLVL.